The 21 T cell receptor beta chains given below trace back to one sample, sequenced in a study of T-cell reconstitution after alpha-beta-depleted transplantation in children. A library of TCRbeta sequences, prepared with unique molecular identifiers, was generated. TCRdb independently ran MiXCR on the PCR reads; one entry per CDR3 protein. Of about 210,000 distinct CDR3 sequences listed, about 15% are singletons. The material was PBMCs, mostly from graft donor cells, obtained 360 days after TCRalphabeta/CD19-depleted stem cell transplant. The receptor source for this set is a male patient aged 2-15 years who had a stem cell transplant for acute lymphoblastic leukemia, so the T cells may come from the graft donor.

The CDR3, as DNA: TGTGCCAGCAGCGCGGGACAGGGGGGGGGAGAAAAACTGTTTTTT. Amino acid sequence: CASSAGQGGGEKLFF. The chain recombines TRBV6-5 with TRBJ1-4, with TRBD1 matching over 11 bases. V shed 6 bases, J shed 8 bases, and the junction held 8 bases outside the gene matches. In germline, CDR1 is MNHEY, CDR2 SVGAGI. The CDR3 is 15 residues long.

This clonotype appeared a few times. J is TRBJ2-7 and V is TRBV13, with D maybe TRBD1 (6 bases). V dropped 4 bases and J dropped 1 base, with 11 bases sitting between them. Per the germline V gene, CDR1 is PRHDT and CDR2 is FYEKMQ (reference sequence). CDR3 size: 14 residues. CDR3 DNA: TGTGCCAGCAGCTCCCGGGACAAATCCTACGAGCAGTACTTC. Protein: CASSSRDKSYEQYF. Full variable domain (rest looked up from reference TRBV13 and TRBJ2-7): AAGVIQSPRHLIKEKRETATLKCYPIPRHDTVYWYQQGPGQDPQFLISFYEKMQSDKGSIPDRFSAQQFSDYHSELNMSSLELGDSALYFCASSSRDKSYEQYFGPGTRLTVT.

The gene calls are TRBV12-3 or TRBV12-4 and TRBJ2-7, with 8 bases that match TRBD1. The CDR3 totals 13 residues. V gave up 5 bases and J gave up 5 bases; unmatched junction bases: 5. The CDR3 DNA is TGTGCCAGCAGTCAGCAACAGGGGGACGAGCAGTACTTC. It encodes CASSQQQGDEQYF.

The sample holds many counts of this clonotype. CDR3 loop: CASRRTSGGETQYF. In DNA, the CDR3 is TGTGCCAGCAGACGAACTAGCGGGGGTGAGACCCAGTACTTC. V and J are TRBV3-1 and TRBJ2-5, with 11 bases aligning to TRBD2. The germline V gene has CDR1 LGHDT and CDR2 YNNKEL (reference sequence). The trim removed 6 bases at V and 5 bases at J, leaving 5 bases unmatched. CDR3 length: 14 residues.

This clonotype has a handful of counts. J is TRBJ2-2 and V is TRBV12-3 or TRBV12-4; maybe TRBD2 (5 bases). The V end was cut by 2 bases, the J end by 6 bases, with 7 bases between. The CDR3 extends over 13 amino acids. The CDR3 loop is CASSLLAPGELFF. CDR3 nucleotides: TGTGCCAGCAGTTTACTAGCCCCCGGGGAGCTGTTTTTT.

This clonotype was seen more than once but under ten times. The chain combines TRBV29-1 with TRBJ1-2; D gene ambiguous. CDR1 SQVTM and CDR2 ANQGSEA come from the germline V gene. This CDR3 has 16 amino acids. The V gene lost 3 bases and the J gene lost 2 bases, with 19 bases spanning the gap. CDR3 DNA: TGCAGCGTTGATCGGGCCGACCACGGTGGGAACTATGGCTACACCTTC. It specifies CSVDRADHGGNYGYTF.

The V gene is TRBV4-1, the J gene TRBJ1-6; 8 nucleotides agree with TRBD1. This CDR3 spans 15 amino acids. CDR1 is MGHRA and CDR2 is YSYEKL in the germline V gene. V lost 4 bases, J lost 6 bases, and 5 bases stayed unmatched. The CDR3 DNA follows: TGCGCCAGCAGCCCCGGGGACAGGAGTAATTCACCCCTCCACTTT. Translation gives CASSPGDRSNSPLHF.

Ten or more counts support this clonotype. The rearrangement joins TRBV7-2 to TRBJ2-7; D gene unclear. V was cut by 0 bases and J by 6 bases, with 9 bases left in between. The CDR3 extends over 13 amino acids. Germline V gene lookup returns CDR1 SGHTA and CDR2 FQGNSA. Here the CDR3 DNA reads TGTGCCAGCAGCTTAGCGGCTAGAGGCGAGCAGTACTTC. Amino acids: CASSLAARGEQYF.

This clonotype was seen a few times. The rearrangement links TRBV10-3 to TRBJ2-1; D may be TRBD2 (6 bases). In germline, CDR1 is ENHRY, CDR2 SYGVKD. Trimming pared 8 bases from V and 3 bases from J, leaving 14 bases between. The length of the CDR3 is 14 residues. CDR3: CAIGDSSRYNEQFF. CDR3 DNA: TGTGCCATCGGGGACTCGAGTCGCTACAATGAGCAGTTCTTC.

This rearrangement joins TRBV20-1 to TRBJ2-1; 7 positions agree with TRBD1. Germline-derived CDR1 and CDR2 are DFQATT and SNEGSKA (reference sequence). CDR3 length: 15 residues. With 6 bases clipped from V and 1 base from J, the junction kept 9 bases outside the gene matches. DNA of the CDR3: TGCAGTGCGGCGACAGGGAGAGGTTCCTACAATGAGCAGTTCTTC. Amino acids: CSAATGRGSYNEQFF.

The table lists this clonotype with a few counts. V gene TRBV20-1 combines with J gene TRBJ1-1; a possible D gene is TRBD1 (6 bases). This CDR3 region has 15 residues. Trimming cost V 3 bases and J 1 base, with 15 bases left between them. Germline V gives CDR1 DFQATT, CDR2 SNEGSKA (reference sequence). DNA of the CDR3: TGCAGTGCTAGTTTTCAGGGGCTGGAGAACACTGAAGCTTTCTTT. Translated: CSASFQGLENTEAFF.

The chain links TRBV6-6 to TRBJ2-1; D is undetermined. The CDR3 totals 11 residues. The germline V gene encodes CDR1 MNHNY and CDR2 SVGAGI (reference sequence). Trimming pared 7 bases from V and 5 bases from J, leaving 6 bases between. The CDR3 nucleotides read TGTGCCAGCACAAGCAACAATGAGCAGTTCTTC. Protein sequence: CASTSNNEQFF.

The chain combines TRBV5-6 with TRBJ1-4; D might be TRBD1 (6 bases). Trimming pared 3 bases from V and 7 bases from J, leaving 13 bases between. Germline CDR1 reads SGHDT; CDR2 reads YYEEEE. The CDR3 has 14 amino acids. The CDR3 sequence is CASSSEDSGEKLFF. Here the CDR3 DNA reads TGTGCCAGCAGCTCGGAGGACAGTGGTGAAAAACTGTTTTTT. The full variable domain, rest sourced from reference TRBV5-6 and TRBJ1-4, is DAGVTQSPTHLIKTRGQQVTLRCSPKSGHDTVSWYQQALGQGPQFIFQYYEEEERQRGNFPDRFSGHQFPNYSSELNVNALLLGDSALYLCASSSEDSGEKLFFGSGTQLSVL.

The gene calls are TRBV5-6 and TRBJ2-1, with 8 bases aligning to TRBD2. The V gene end was trimmed by 4 bases and the J gene end by 6 bases; junction bases not matched to a gene: 9. Germline V CDR1 and CDR2: SGHDT, YYEEEE. The CDR3 sequence is 15 residues long. CDR3 amino acids: CASSRRGGLVNEQFF. The CDR3 DNA follows: TGTGCCAGCAGCCGACGGGGGGGCCTCGTCAATGAGCAGTTCTTC. The full variable domain, rest sourced from reference TRBV5-6 and TRBJ2-1, is DAGVTQSPTHLIKTRGQQVTLRCSPKSGHDTVSWYQQALGQGPQFIFQYYEEEERQRGNFPDRFSGHQFPNYSSELNVNALLLGDSALYLCASSRRGGLVNEQFFGPGTRLTVL.

The sample holds a few counts of this clonotype. This chain uses TRBV29-1 with TRBJ2-1; 9 bases fit TRBD1. CDR1 is SQVTM, CDR2 ANQGSEA, per germline. CDR3 size: 15 residues. V shed 3 bases, J shed 10 bases, and the junction held 13 bases outside the gene matches. The CDR3 here is CSVEGGQGLEGEQFF. CDR3 nucleotide sequence: TGCAGCGTTGAGGGGGGACAGGGCCTCGAGGGGGAGCAGTTCTTC.

J is TRBJ1-5 and V is TRBV20-1, with D hard to call. V lost 0 bases, J lost 3 bases, and 12 bases lay in between. The CDR3 runs to 15 residues. The germline CDR1 and CDR2 sequences are DFQATT and SNEGSKA (reference sequence). This CDR3 is CSARDQVFFNQPQHF. CDR3 in DNA: TGCAGTGCTAGAGATCAGGTATTCTTCAATCAGCCCCAGCATTTT.

This clonotype was counted at least ten times. Written as DNA, the CDR3 is TGCGCCAGCAGCCAAGGCCCCCAGATCTACACAGATACGCAGTATTTT. It translates to CASSQGPQIYTDTQYF. V usage is TRBV4-3 and J usage is TRBJ2-3; D uncertain. Trimming removed 1 base at V and 2 bases at J, with 13 bases between. Germline V gene data show CDR1 as LGHNA and CDR2 as YSLEER. The CDR3 runs 16 residues.

The chain joins TRBV6-5 to TRBJ2-3; D not certain. This CDR3 has 12 residues. Germline V gene sequence: CDR1 MNHEY, CDR2 SVGAGI. V lost 6 bases and J lost 3, with 7 bases in between. The CDR3 DNA reads TGTGCCAGCAGGGACGGGACAGATACGCAGTATTTT. Translation gives CASRDGTDTQYF.

This clonotype was seen a handful of times. The CDR3 loop reads CASSYGRGSPFYEQYF. The CDR3 DNA follows: TGTGCCAGCAGTTACGGAAGAGGCAGCCCTTTCTACGAGCAGTACTTC. The chain links TRBV6-2 or TRBV6-3 to TRBJ2-7; D gene unclear. Germline V gives CDR1 MNHEY, CDR2 SVGEGT. V shed 2 bases and J shed 3 bases, with 17 bases lying between them. The CDR3 is made up of 16 amino acids.

The table lists this clonotype with a few counts. This rearrangement joins TRBV6-1 to TRBJ1-4, with a tentative D call TRBD1 (5 bases). CDR1 and CDR2 (germline): MNHNS, SASEGT. The length of the CDR3 is 15 residues. The V end was cut by 5 bases, the J end by 4 bases, with 14 bases between. The CDR3 nucleotides are TGTGCCAGCAGTACCGGGACCGACGTTAATGAAAAACTGTTTTTT. Protein product: CASSTGTDVNEKLFF.

The genes are TRBV20-1 and TRBJ2-3; D possibly matches TRBD1 or TRBD2 (5 bases each). Germline V gives CDR1 DFQATT, CDR2 SNEGSKA (reference sequence). The CDR3 has 16 residues. Trimming removed 4 bases from V and 7 bases from J, with 24 bases in between. The CDR3 region has the DNA TGCAGTGCTAAACTCCGGACTGGGTTCAGGGCACATACGCAGTATTTT. It codes for CSAKLRTGFRAHTQYF.